A single sample gave rise to the 17 T cell receptor beta chains below, sequenced in a study of T cell responses to AZD1222 COVID-19 vaccine (TCRdb year 2021). This sample's time point label indicates: baseline before first vaccination. Libraries came from the immunoSEQ multiplex PCR assay. In TCRdb, the immuneACCESS table is reduced to in-frame sequences with V and J assigned. These tables do not hold every clone; where another copy was compared, an unresolved V gene accounts for under half, and the others remain unexplained. For this sample the table gives approximately 120,000 clones, of which approximately 94% were detected only once. 3.1% of the sample belongs to the ten largest clones. The sequences come from peripheral blood, collected on day 0 of AZD1222 vaccination. These receptors were taken from an adult in good health.

This chain uses TRBV7-8 with TRBJ1-6; 7 bases agree with TRBD1. V gave up 5 bases and J gave up 2 bases; unmatched junction bases: 9. The germline V gene has CDR1 SGHVS and CDR2 FQNEAQ. The CDR3 totals 17 residues. CDR3 bases: TGTGCCAGCAGCCCCCCCTCCGGGACAGCCTATAATTCACCCCTCCACTTT. Its translation is CASSPPSGTAYNSPLHF.

The V and J genes are TRBV15 and TRBJ2-5; TRBD2 aligns across 11 bases. V was pared by 2 bases and J by 5 bases, with 7 bases of the junction left unmatched. This CDR3 comprises 16 residues. Germline assignment: CDR1 LNHNV and CDR2 YYDKDF (reference sequence). The CDR3: CATSRRSGRASETQYF. CDR3 bases: TGTGCCACCAGCAGACGTAGCGGGAGGGCCTCTGAGACCCAGTACTTC. The variable domain in full, with the rest retrieved from reference TRBV15 and TRBJ2-5, is DAMVIQNPRYQVTQFGKPVTLSCSQTLNHNVMYWYQQKSSQAPKLLFHYYDKDFNNEADTPDNFQSRRPNTSFCFLDIRSPGLGDTAMYLCATSRRSGRASETQYFGPGTRLLVL.

The chain carries TRBV5-6 and TRBJ2-7; a possible D gene is TRBD1 (6 bases). Germline-derived CDR1 and CDR2 are SGHDT and YYEEEE. V shed 3 bases and J shed 13 bases, with 20 bases lying between them. The CDR3 is made up of 13 amino acids. The chain's CDR3 is CASSYTEGGTPYF. CDR3 nucleotides: TGTGCCAGCAGCTATACCGAAGGTGGGACACCTTACTTC. Looking up the rest from reference TRBV5-6 and TRBJ2-7 gives the full variable domain: DAGVTQSPTHLIKTRGQQVTLRCSPKSGHDTVSWYQQALGQGPQFIFQYYEEEERQRGNFPDRFSGHQFPNYSSELNVNALLLGDSALYLCASSYTEGGTPYFGPGTRLTVT.

This clone has just a few counts. Other DNA variants within this sample encode the same CDR3. The chain combines TRBV29-1 with TRBJ2-7; 10 nucleotides align to TRBD1. CDR3 size: 12 residues. Germline V gene lookup returns CDR1 SQVTM and CDR2 ANQGSEA. Trimming removed 4 bases from V and 3 bases from J; junction bases left unmatched: 0. CDR3 bases: TGCAGCGTTGGGGACAGGGGCTACGAGCAGTACTTC. Translation: CSVGDRGYEQYF.

The V and J genes are TRBV27 and TRBJ2-7, with 9 bases aligning to TRBD1. The germline CDR1 and CDR2 sequences are MNHEY and SMNVEV (reference sequence). CDR3 length: 17 residues. The V segment lost 2 bases and the J segment 5 bases; nucleotides outside the gene matches: 13. The CDR3 nucleotides are TGTGCCAGCAGTTTAGTCGGGACAGGGATGCGGGTCCACGAGCAGTACTTC. Amino acids: CASSLVGTGMRVHEQYF.

This clone was detected a few times. The chain has TRBV4-1 and TRBJ1-3; TRBD1 might be the D (6 bases). Germline values: CDR1 MGHRA, CDR2 YSYEKL. CDR3 length equals 17 residues. Trimming stripped 2 bases from V and 5 bases from J, with 19 bases between. CDR3 amino acids: CASSQNPLPQGRNTIYF. The CDR3 region has the DNA TGCGCCAGCAGCCAAAATCCTCTCCCGCAGGGGCGAAACACCATATATTTT.

The chain recombines TRBV19 with TRBJ1-5, with TRBD1 identical over 8 bases. The V segment lost 5 bases and the J segment 5 bases; nucleotides outside the gene matches: 14. Germline V lookup: CDR1 LNHDA, CDR2 SQIVND (reference sequence). The CDR3 spans 17 residues. The CDR3 spells CASSSYRQGARDQPQHF. CDR3 in DNA: TGTGCCAGTAGTTCCTATAGGCAGGGGGCGCGGGATCAGCCCCAGCATTTT.

This chain uses TRBV7-8 with TRBJ1-5, with D hard to call. The CDR3 extends over 14 amino acids. Germline assignment: CDR1 SGHVS and CDR2 FQNEAQ. Trimming removed 5 bases from V and 2 bases from J, with 10 bases in between. CDR3 bases: TGTGCCAGCAGCCTAGAGAGTGGCAATCAGCCCCAGCATTTT. Its protein product is CASSLESGNQPQHF.

This clone came up once. The same CDR3 can be traced to other DNA sequences in this sample. This chain links TRBV7-2 with TRBJ2-3; no firm D call. Germline CDR1 and CDR2: SGHTA and FQGNSA. Trimming removed 5 bases from V and 6 bases from J, with 9 bases in between. The CDR3 contains 12 residues. CDR3 residues: CASSPLGDTQYF. For the CDR3, the DNA is TGTGCCAGCAGCCCCCTCGGCGATACGCAGTATTTT.

The V and J genes are TRBV3-1 (or the pseudogene TRBV3-2) and TRBJ1-6; a weak D match, TRBD1 (5 bases). V lost 1 base to trimming and J lost 6 bases, with 13 bases between them. There are 16 residues in the CDR3. Germline CDR1 LGHDT, CDR2 YNNKEL (reference sequence). As DNA, the CDR3 is TGTGCCAGCAGCCAAGGGCCGGGGGGTGTTAATTCACCCCTCCACTTT. It yields the protein CASSQGPGGVNSPLHF.

The chain joins TRBV6-6 to TRBJ2-1, with TRBD2 identical over 13 bases. The CDR3 totals 16 residues. Germline lookup yields CDR1 MNHNY and CDR2 SVGAGI (reference sequence). V dropped 6 bases and J dropped 7; count of bases not matched to a gene: 9. CDR3 protein: CASSSTGTSGINEQFF. For the CDR3, the DNA is TGTGCCAGCAGCTCAACCGGGACTAGCGGGATAAATGAGCAGTTCTTC.

The CDR3: CAWSVPGGTDTQYF. Written as DNA, the CDR3 is TGTGCCTGGAGCGTACCAGGGGGCACAGATACGCAGTATTTT. The chain links TRBV30 to TRBJ2-3; D is perhaps TRBD1 (6 bases). V was shortened by 3 bases and J by 1 base, with 11 bases between the two germline ends. CDR1 is GTSNPN, CDR2 SVGIG, per germline (reference sequence). The CDR3 loop spans 14 amino acids.

The chain is built from TRBV5-5 and TRBJ1-3, with D possibly being TRBD1 (5 bases). Trimming took 0 bases from V and 1 from J, leaving 8 bases between them. Germline-derived CDR1 and CDR2 are SGHKS and YYEKEE (reference sequence). This CDR3 region has 15 residues. Written as DNA, the CDR3 is TGTGCCAGCAGCTTGGGACGGGGGTCTGGAAACACCATATATTTT. This codes for CASSLGRGSGNTIYF.

This clone was counted a single time. The rearrangement links TRBV19 to TRBJ2-3; D remains ambiguous. V was pared by 5 bases and J by 5 bases, with 14 bases between. Germline V gives CDR1 LNHDA, CDR2 SQIVND (reference sequence). The CDR3 has 14 residues. This chain's CDR3 is CASSATRPGDTQYF. CDR3 sequence (DNA): TGTGCCAGTAGTGCAACCAGACCGGGAGATACGCAGTATTTT.

The CDR3 here is CASSQAYRGLTEAFF. The CDR3 nucleotides are TGCGCCAGCAGCCAAGCCTACAGGGGGCTCACTGAAGCTTTCTTT. The chain uses TRBV4-3 and TRBJ1-1, with 9 bases identical to TRBD1. V was pared by 1 base and J by 4 bases, with 4 bases of the junction left unmatched. The CDR3 is 15 residues long. CDR1 is LGHNA and CDR2 is YSLEER in the germline V gene.

This clone was detected a few times. The chain is built from TRBV30 and TRBJ1-5; 8 nucleotides agree with TRBD1. This CDR3 is 12 amino acids long. V lost 5 bases and J lost 5; bases outside the gene matches: 2. Germline-derived CDR1 and CDR2 are GTSNPN and SVGIG (reference sequence). The CDR3 sequence is CAWQQGDQPQHF. CDR3 sequence (DNA): TGTGCCTGGCAACAGGGGGATCAGCCCCAGCATTTT. Variable domain in full (rest from reference TRBV30 and TRBJ1-5): SQTIHQWPATLVQPVGSPLSLECTVEGTSNPNLYWYRQAAGRGLQLLFYSVGIGQISSEVPQNLSASRPQDRQFILSSKKLLLSDSGFYLCAWQQGDQPQHFGDGTRLSIL.

The chain joins TRBV4-1 to TRBJ2-7; TRBD2 matches 9 bases. This CDR3 region has 16 residues. Germline V gene sequence: CDR1 MGHRA, CDR2 YSYEKL. The junction had 6 bases not matched to a gene; V was cut back by 0 bases and J by 3 bases. The CDR3 is CASSQEWLAGSYEQYF. CDR3 sequence (DNA): TGCGCCAGCAGCCAAGAATGGCTAGCGGGAAGCTACGAGCAGTACTTC.